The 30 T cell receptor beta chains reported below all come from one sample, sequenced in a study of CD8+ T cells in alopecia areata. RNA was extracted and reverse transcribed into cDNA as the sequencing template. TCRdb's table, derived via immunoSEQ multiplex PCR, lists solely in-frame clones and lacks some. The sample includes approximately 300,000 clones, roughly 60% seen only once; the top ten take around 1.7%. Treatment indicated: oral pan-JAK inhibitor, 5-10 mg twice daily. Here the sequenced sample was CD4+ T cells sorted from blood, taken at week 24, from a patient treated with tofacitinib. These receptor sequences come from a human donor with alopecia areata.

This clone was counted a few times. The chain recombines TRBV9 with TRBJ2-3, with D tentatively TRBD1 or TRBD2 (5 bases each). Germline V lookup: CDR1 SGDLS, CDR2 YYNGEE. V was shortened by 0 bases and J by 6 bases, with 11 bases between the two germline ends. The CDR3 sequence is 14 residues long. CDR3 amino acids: CASSVGGRRDTQYF. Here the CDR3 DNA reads TGTGCCAGCAGCGTAGGGGGACGGCGGGATACGCAGTATTTT. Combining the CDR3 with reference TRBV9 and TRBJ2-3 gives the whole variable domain DSGVTQTPKHLITATGQRVTLRCSPRSGDLSVYWYQQSLDQGLQFLIQYYNGEERAKGNILERFSAQQFPDLHSELNLSSLELGDSALYFCASSVGGRRDTQYFGPGTRLTVL.

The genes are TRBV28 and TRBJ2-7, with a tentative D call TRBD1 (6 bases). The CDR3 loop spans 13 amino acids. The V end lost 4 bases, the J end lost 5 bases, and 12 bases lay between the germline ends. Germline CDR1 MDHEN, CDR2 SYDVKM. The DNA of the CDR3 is TGTGCCAGCAGTTCGGTCAGGGGCAACGAGCAGTACTTC. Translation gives CASSSVRGNEQYF.

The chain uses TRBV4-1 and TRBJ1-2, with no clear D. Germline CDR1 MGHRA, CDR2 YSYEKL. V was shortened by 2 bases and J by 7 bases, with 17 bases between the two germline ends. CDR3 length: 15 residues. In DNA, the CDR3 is TGCGCCAGCAGCCAACAACTGGGTATCCCCCTTGGCTACACCTTC. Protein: CASSQQLGIPLGYTF.

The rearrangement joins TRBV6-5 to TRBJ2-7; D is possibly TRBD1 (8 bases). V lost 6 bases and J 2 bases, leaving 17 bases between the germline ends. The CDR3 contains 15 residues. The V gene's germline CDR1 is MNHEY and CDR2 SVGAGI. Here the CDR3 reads CASRARQGRAYEQYF. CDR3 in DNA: TGTGCCAGCAGGGCCCGACAGGGGAGGGCCTACGAGCAGTACTTC.

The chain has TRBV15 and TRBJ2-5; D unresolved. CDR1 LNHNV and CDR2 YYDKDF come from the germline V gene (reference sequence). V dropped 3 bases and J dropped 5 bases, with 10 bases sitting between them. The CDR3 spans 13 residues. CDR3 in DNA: TGTGCCACCAGCAGGTCCCATGGGGAGACCCAGTACTTC. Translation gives CATSRSHGETQYF. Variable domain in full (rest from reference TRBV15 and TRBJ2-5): DAMVIQNPRYQVTQFGKPVTLSCSQTLNHNVMYWYQQKSSQAPKLLFHYYDKDFNNEADTPDNFQSRRPNTSFCFLDIRSPGLGDTAMYLCATSRSHGETQYFGPGTRLLVL.

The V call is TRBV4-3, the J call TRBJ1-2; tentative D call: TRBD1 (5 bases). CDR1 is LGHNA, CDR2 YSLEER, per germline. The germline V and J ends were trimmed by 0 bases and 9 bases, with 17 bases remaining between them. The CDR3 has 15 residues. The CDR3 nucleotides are TGCGCCAGCAGCCAAGAACTAATTCAGGGTTCGAGCTACACCTTC. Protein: CASSQELIQGSSYTF.

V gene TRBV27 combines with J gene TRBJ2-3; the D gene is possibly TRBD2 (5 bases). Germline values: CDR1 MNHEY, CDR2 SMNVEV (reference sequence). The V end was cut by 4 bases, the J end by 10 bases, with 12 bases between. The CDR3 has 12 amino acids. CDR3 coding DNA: TGTGCCAGCAGTTCCCCCGGGATAGCGCAGTATTTT. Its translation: CASSSPGIAQYF.

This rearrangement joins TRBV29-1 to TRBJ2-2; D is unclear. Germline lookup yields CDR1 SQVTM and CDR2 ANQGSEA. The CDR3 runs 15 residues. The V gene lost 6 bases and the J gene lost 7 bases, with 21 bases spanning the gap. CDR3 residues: CSVATLQRSNGELFF. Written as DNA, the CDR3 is TGCAGCGTCGCCACATTACAGCGATCGAACGGGGAGCTGTTTTTT.

The CDR3 nucleotides are TGTGCCAGCAGCTTGGTCAAGGGGAGTCGGGAGACCCAGTACTTC. Protein sequence: CASSLVKGSRETQYF. The rearrangement links TRBV5-4 to TRBJ2-5; the D gene could be TRBD1 or TRBD2 (5 bases each). Trimming removed 0 bases from V and 5 bases from J, with 14 bases in between. CDR1 and CDR2 (germline): SGHNT, YYREEE (reference sequence). The CDR3 is 15 residues long.

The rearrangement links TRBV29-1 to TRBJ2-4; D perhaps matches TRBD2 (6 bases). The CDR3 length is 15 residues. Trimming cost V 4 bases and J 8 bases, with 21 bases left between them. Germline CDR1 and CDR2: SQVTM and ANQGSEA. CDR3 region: CSVGTDAGLYYIQYF. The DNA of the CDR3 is TGCAGCGTTGGGACCGACGCGGGGTTGTATTACATTCAGTACTTC. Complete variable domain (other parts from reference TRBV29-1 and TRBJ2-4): SAVISQKPSRDICQRGTSLTIQCQVDSQVTMMFWYRQQPGQSLTLIATANQGSEATYESGFVIDKFPISRPNLTFSTLTVSNMSPEDSSIYLCSVGTDAGLYYIQYFGAGTRLSVL.

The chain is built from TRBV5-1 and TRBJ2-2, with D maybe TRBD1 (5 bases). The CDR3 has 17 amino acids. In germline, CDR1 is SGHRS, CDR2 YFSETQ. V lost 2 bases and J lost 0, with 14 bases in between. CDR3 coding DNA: TGCGCCAGCAGCTTACTGCCACAGGAGTCGAACACCGGGGAGCTGTTTTTT. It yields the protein CASSLLPQESNTGELFF.

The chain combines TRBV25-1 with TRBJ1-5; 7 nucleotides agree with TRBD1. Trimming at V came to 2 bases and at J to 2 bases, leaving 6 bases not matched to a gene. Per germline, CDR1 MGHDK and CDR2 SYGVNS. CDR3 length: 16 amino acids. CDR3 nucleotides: TGTGCCAGCAGTGAAGACAGGGCCTCCGGCAATCAGCCCCAGCATTTT. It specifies CASSEDRASGNQPQHF.

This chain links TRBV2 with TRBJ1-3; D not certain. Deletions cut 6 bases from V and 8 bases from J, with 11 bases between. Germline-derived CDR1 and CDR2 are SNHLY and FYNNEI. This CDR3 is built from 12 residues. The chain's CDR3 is CASSMGGDTIYF. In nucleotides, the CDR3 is TGTGCCAGCAGCATGGGCGGGGACACCATATATTTT.

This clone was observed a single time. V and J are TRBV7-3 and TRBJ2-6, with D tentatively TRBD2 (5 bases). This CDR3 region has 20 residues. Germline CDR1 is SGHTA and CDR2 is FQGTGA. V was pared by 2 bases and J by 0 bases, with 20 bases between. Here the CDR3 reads CASSLARVSLTSSGANVLTF. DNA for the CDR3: TGTGCCAGCAGCTTAGCGAGGGTCTCCCTTACGAGCTCTGGGGCCAACGTCCTGACTTTC.

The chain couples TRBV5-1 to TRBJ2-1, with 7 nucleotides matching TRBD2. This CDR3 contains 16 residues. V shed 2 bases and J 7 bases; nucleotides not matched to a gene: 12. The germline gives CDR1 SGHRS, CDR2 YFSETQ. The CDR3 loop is CASSFESGVPGNEQFF. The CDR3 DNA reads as TGCGCCAGCAGCTTCGAGAGCGGGGTACCAGGGAATGAGCAGTTCTTC.

Here the CDR3 DNA reads TGTGCCCGGTCAAAGGGCAGGAGCACCGGGGAGCTGTTTTTT. Amino acid sequence: CARSKGRSTGELFF. The chain couples TRBV30 to TRBJ2-2; the D is unclear. The ends were cut back, 8 bases at V and 4 bases at J, with 17 bases in the middle. In germline, CDR1 is GTSNPN, CDR2 SVGIG (reference sequence). The CDR3 consists of 14 residues.

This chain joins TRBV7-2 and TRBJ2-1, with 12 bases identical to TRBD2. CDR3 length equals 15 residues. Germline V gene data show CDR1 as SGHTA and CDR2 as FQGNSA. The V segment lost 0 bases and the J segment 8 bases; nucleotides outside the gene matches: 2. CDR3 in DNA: TGTGCCAGCAGCTTAGCGACTAGCGGGGGCTATGAGCAGTTCTTC. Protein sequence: CASSLATSGGYEQFF.

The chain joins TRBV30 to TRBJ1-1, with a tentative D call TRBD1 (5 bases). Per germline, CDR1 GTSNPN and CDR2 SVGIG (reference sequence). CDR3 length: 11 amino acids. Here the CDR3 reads CAHQWGTEAFF. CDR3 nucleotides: TGTGCTCATCAATGGGGGACTGAAGCTTTCTTT.

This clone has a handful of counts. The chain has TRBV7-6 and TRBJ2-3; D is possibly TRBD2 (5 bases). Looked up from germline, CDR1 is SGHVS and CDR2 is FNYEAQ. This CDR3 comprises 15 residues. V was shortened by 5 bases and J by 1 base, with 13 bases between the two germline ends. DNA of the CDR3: TGTGCCAGCAGCCCCCGGCGGACTGGCACAGATACGCAGTATTTT. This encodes CASSPRRTGTDTQYF.

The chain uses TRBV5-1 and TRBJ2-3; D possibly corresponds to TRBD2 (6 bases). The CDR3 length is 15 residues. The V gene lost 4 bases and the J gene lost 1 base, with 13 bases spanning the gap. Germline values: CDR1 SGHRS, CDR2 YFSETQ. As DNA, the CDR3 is TGCGCCAGCAGCCCGGGACTCCCACGCACAGATACGCAGTATTTT. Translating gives CASSPGLPRTDTQYF.

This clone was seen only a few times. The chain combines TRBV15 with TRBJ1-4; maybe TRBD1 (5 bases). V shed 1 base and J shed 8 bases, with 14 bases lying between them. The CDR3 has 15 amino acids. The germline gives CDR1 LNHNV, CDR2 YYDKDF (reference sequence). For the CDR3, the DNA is TGTGCCACCAGCAGAGCCGGCGGGGGTCGAGAAAAACTGTTTTTT. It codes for CATSRAGGGREKLFF.

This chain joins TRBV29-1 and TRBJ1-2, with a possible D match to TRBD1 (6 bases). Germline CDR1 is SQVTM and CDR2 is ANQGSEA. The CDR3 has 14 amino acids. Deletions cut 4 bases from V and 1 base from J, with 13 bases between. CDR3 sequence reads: CSVGDNSLNYGYTF. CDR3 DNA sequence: TGCAGCGTTGGGGACAACAGCCTTAACTATGGCTACACCTTC.

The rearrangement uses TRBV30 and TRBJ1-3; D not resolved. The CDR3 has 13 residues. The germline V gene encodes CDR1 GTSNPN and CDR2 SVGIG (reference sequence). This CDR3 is CAVEQSSGNTIYF. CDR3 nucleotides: TGTGCTGTGGAGCAGAGCTCTGGAAACACCATATATTTT.

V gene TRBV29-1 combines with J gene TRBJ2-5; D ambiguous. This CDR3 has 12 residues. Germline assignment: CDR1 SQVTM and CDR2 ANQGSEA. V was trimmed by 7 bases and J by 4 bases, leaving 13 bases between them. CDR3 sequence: CSGFWIVETQYF. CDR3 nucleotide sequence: TGCAGCGGATTTTGGATCGTAGAGACCCAGTACTTC.

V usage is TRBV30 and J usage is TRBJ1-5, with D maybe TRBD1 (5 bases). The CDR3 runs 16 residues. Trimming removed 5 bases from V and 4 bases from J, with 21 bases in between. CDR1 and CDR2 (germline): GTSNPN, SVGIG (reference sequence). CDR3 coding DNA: TGTGCCTGGGGGAAATCGCTACGGCCAGGGAATCAGCCCCAGCATTTT. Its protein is CAWGKSLRPGNQPQHF.

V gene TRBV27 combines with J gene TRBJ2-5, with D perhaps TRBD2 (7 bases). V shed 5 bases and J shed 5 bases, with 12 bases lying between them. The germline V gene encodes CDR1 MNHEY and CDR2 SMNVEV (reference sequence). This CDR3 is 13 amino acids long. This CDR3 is CASSQGGGETQYF. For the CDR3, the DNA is TGTGCCAGCAGTCAGGGAGGGGGGGAGACCCAGTACTTC.

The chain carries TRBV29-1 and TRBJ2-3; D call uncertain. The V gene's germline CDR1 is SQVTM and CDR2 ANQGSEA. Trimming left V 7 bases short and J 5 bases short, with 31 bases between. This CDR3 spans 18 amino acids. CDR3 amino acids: CSAGRHGIGPYFRDTQYF. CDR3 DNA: TGCAGCGCGGGTAGACACGGAATCGGACCTTACTTTAGAGATACGCAGTATTTT.

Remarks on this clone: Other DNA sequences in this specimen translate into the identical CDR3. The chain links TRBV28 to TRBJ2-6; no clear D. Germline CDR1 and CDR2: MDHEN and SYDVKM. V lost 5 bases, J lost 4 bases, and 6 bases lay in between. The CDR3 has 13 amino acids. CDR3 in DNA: TGTGCCAGCAGTCTTCCGGGGGCCAACGTCCTGACTTTC. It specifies CASSLPGANVLTF.

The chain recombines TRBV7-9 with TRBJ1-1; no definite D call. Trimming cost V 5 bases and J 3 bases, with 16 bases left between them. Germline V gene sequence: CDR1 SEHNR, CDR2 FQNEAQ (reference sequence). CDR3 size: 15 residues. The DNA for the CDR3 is TGTGCCAGCAGCCACCCCCCCGGGGTATACACTGAAGCTTTCTTT. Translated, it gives CASSHPPGVYTEAFF. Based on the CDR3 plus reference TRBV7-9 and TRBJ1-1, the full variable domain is DTGVSQNPRHKITKRGQNVTFRCDPISEHNRLYWYRQTLGQGPEFLTYFQNEAQLEKSRLLSDRFSAERPKGSFSTLEIQRTEQGDSAMYLCASSHPPGVYTEAFFGQGTRLTVV.

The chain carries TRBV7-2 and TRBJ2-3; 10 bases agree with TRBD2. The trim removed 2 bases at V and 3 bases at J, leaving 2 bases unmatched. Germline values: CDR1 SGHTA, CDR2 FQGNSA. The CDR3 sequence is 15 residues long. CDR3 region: CASSLLAGVTDTQYF. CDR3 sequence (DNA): TGTGCCAGCAGCTTACTAGCGGGGGTTACAGATACGCAGTATTTT.